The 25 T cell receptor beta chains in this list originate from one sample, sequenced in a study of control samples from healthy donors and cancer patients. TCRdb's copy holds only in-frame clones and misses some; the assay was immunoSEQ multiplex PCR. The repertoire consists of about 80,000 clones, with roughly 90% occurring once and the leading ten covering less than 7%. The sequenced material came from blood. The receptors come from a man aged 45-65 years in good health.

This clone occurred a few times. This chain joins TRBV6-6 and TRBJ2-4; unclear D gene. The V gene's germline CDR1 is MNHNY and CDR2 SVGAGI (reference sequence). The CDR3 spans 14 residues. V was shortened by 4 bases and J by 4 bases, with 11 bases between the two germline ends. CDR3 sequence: CASSSPDGKNIQYF. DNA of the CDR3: TGTGCCAGCAGTTCTCCTGACGGTAAAAACATTCAGTACTTC.

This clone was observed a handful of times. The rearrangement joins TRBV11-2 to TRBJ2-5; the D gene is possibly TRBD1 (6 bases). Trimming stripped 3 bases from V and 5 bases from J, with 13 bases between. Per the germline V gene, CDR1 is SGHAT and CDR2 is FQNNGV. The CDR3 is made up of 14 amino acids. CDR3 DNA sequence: TGTGCCAGCAGCTTCACAGGGACGGGGGAGACCCAGTACTTC. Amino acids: CASSFTGTGETQYF. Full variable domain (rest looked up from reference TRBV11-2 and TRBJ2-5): EAGVAQSPRYKIIEKRQSVAFWCNPISGHATLYWYQQILGQGPKLLIQFQNNGVVDDSQLPKDRFSAERLKGVDSTLKIQPAKLEDSAVYLCASSFTGTGETQYFGPGTRLLVL.

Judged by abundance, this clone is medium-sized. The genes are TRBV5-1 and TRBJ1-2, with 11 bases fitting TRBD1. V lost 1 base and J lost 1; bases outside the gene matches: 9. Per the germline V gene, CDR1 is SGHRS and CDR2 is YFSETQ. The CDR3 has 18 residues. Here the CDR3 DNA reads TGCGCCAGCAGCTTGACCTGGACAGGGGGCGCGTATAACTATGGCTACACCTTC. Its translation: CASSLTWTGGAYNYGYTF. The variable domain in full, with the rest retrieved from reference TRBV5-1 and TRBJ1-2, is KAGVTQTPRYLIKTRGQQVTLSCSPISGHRSVSWYQQTPGQGLQFLFEYFSETQRNKGNFPGRFSGRQFSNSRSEMNVSTLELGDSALYLCASSLTWTGGAYNYGYTFGSGTRLTVV.

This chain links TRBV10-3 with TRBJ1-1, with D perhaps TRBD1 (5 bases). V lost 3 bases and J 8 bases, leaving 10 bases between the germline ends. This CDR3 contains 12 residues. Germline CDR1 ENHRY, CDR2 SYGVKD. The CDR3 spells CAISELGREAFF. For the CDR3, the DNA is TGTGCCATCAGTGAATTGGGACGGGAAGCTTTCTTT.

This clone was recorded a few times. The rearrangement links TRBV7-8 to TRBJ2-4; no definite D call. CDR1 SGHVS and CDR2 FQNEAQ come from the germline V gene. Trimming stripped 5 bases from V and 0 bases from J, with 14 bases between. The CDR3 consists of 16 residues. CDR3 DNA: TGTGCCAGCAGCACTACCAAACAGCTAGCCAAAAACATTCAGTACTTC. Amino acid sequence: CASSTTKQLAKNIQYF.

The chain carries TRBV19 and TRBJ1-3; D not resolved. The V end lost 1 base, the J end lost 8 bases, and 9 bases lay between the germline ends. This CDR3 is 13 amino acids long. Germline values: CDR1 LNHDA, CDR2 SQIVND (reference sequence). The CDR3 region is CASSIVRGDTIYF. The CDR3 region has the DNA TGTGCCAGTAGTATAGTTCGCGGGGACACCATATATTTT.

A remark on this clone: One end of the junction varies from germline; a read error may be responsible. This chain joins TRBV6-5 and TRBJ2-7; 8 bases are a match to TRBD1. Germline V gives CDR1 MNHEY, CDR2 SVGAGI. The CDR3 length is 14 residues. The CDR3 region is CASSRTGLSSEQYF. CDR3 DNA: TGTGCCAGCAGCAGGACAGGGCTTTCCTCCGAGCAGTACTTC.

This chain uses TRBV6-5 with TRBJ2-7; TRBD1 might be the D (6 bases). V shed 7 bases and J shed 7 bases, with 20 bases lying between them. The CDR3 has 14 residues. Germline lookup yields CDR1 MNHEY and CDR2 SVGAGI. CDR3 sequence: CASTLLQGSLEQYF. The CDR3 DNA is TGTGCCAGCACCCTGCTACAGGGTTCCCTAGAGCAGTACTTC.

In DNA, the CDR3 is TGCAGTGCTAGTTCCCCCGGGGAGGGAAGTTCACCCCTCCACTTT. Protein: CSASSPGEGSSPLHF. The chain has TRBV20-1 and TRBJ1-6; no firm D call. The CDR3 has 15 residues. Trimming shortened V by 3 bases and J by 9 bases, and 18 bases separated the two germline ends. Per the germline V gene, CDR1 is DFQATT and CDR2 is SNEGSKA (reference sequence).

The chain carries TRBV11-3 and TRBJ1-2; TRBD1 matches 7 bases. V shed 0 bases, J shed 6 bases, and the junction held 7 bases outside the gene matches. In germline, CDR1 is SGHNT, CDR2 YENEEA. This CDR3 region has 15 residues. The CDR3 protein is CASSLDQTGDHGYTF. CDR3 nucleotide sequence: TGTGCCAGCAGCTTAGATCAAACAGGGGACCATGGCTACACCTTC.

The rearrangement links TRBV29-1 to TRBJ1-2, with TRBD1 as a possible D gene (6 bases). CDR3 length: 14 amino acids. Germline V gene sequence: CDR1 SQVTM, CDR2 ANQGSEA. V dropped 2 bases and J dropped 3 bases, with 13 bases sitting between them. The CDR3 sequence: CSVERKGGYYGYTF. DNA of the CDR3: TGCAGCGTTGAACGTAAGGGGGGCTACTATGGCTACACCTTC.

This CDR3 is CASSQDRGGELFF. The CDR3 DNA reads TGTGCCAGCAGCCAAGACCGGGGTGGGGAGCTGTTTTTT. J is TRBJ2-2 and V is TRBV3-1 (or the pseudogene TRBV3-2); weak D call: TRBD2 (5 bases). Trimming removed 0 bases at V and 8 bases at J, with 7 bases between. The CDR3 spans 13 residues. Germline V lookup: CDR1 LGHDT, CDR2 YNNKEL (reference sequence).

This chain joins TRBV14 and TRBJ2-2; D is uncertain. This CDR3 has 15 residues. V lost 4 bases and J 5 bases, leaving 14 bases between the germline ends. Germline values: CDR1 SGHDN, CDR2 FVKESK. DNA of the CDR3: TGTGCCAGCAGCCGCAACCTCCGAAGGACCGGGGAGCTGTTTTTT. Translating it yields CASSRNLRRTGELFF.

The CDR3 loop reads CASRKENNSPLHF. The CDR3 nucleotides read TGTGCCAGTAGAAAGGAAAATAATTCACCCCTCCACTTT. The rearrangement uses TRBV3-1 (or the pseudogene TRBV3-2) and TRBJ1-6; no clear D. Germline V gene sequence: CDR1 LGHDT, CDR2 YNNKEL (reference sequence). The CDR3 runs to 13 residues. The V end was cut by 9 bases, the J end by 5 bases, with 11 bases between.

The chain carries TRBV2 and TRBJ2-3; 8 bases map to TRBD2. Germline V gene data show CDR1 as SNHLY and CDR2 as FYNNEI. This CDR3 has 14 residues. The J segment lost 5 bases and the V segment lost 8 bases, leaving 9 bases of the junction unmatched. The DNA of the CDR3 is TGTGCCAGCCACCCGGGGGGGCTAAAAGATACGCAGTATTTT. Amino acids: CASHPGGLKDTQYF.

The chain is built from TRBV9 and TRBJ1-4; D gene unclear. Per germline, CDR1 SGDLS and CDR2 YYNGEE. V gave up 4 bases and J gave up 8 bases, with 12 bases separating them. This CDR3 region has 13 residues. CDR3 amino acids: CASSPGVDEKLFF. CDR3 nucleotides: TGTGCCAGCAGCCCCGGCGTAGACGAAAAACTGTTTTTT.

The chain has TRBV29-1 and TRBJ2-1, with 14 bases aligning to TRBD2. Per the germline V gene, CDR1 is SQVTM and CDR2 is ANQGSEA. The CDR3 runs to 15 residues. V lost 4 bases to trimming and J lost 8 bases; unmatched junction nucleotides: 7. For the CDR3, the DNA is TGCAGCGTTGGACGCCAGGGACTAGCGGGGGATGAGCAGTTCTTC. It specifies CSVGRQGLAGDEQFF.

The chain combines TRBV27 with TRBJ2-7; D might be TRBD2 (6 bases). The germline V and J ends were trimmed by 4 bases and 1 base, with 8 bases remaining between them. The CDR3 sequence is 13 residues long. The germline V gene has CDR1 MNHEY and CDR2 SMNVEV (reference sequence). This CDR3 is CASSWRASYEQYF. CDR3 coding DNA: TGTGCCAGCAGTTGGAGGGCGTCCTACGAGCAGTACTTC.

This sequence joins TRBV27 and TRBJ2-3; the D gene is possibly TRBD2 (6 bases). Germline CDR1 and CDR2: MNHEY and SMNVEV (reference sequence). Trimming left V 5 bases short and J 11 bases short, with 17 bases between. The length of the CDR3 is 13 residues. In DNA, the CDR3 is TGTGCCAGCAGTCCCTCCCCCGGGACTGAGCAGTATTTT. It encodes CASSPSPGTEQYF.

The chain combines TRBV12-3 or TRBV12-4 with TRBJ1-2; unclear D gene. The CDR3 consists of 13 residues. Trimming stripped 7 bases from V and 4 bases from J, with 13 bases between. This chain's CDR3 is CASTTSVVYGYTF. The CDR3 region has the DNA TGTGCCAGCACCACCTCCGTGGTCTATGGCTACACCTTC.

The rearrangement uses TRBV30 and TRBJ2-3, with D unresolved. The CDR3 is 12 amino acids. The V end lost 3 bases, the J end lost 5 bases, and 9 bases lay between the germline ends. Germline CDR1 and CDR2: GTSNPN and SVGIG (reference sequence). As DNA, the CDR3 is TGTGCCTGGAGCCCCCGACAAGATACGCAGTATTTT. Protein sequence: CAWSPRQDTQYF.

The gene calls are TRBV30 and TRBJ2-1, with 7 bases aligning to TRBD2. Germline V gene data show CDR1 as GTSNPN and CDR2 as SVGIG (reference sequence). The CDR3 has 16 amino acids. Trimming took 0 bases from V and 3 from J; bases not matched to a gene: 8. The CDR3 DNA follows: TGTGCCTGGAGTGTGGAGGGGCGGGGGTTCTACAATGAGCAGTTCTTC. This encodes CAWSVEGRGFYNEQFF. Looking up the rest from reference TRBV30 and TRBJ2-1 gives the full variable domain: SQTIHQWPATLVQPVGSPLSLECTVEGTSNPNLYWYRQAAGRGLQLLFYSVGIGQISSEVPQNLSASRPQDRQFILSSKKLLLSDSGFYLCAWSVEGRGFYNEQFFGPGTRLTVL.

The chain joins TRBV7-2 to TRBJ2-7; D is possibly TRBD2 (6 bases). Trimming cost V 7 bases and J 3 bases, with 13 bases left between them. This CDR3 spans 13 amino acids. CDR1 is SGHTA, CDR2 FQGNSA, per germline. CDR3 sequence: CASTRDSNYEQYF. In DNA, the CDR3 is TGTGCCAGCACCCGGGACTCGAACTACGAGCAGTACTTC.

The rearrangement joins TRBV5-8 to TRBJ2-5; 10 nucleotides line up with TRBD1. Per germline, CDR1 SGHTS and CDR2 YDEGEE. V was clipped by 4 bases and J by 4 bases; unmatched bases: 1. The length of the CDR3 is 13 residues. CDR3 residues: CASSRDRGETQYF. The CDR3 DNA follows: TGTGCCAGCAGCCGGGACAGGGGAGAGACCCAGTACTTC.

The CDR3 bases are TGTGCCAGCATAAAGGGGCCGAGCTCCTACAATGAGCAGTTCTTC. Protein: CASIKGPSSYNEQFF. The rearrangement links TRBV5-8 to TRBJ2-1; tentative D call: TRBD1 (5 bases). Germline assignment: CDR1 SGHTS and CDR2 YDEGEE. V was cut by 6 bases and J by 0 bases, with 13 bases left in between. This CDR3 is 15 amino acids long.